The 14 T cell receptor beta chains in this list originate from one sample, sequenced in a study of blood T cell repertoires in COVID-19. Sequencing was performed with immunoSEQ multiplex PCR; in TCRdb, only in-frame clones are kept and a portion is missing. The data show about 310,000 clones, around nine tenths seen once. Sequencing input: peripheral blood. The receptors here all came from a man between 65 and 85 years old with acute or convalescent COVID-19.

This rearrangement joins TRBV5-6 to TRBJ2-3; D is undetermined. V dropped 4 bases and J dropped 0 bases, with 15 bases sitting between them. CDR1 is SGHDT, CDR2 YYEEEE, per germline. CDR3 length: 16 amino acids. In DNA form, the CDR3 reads TGTGCCAGCAGCCGTCCGTACCTTACTAGCACAGATACGCAGTATTTT. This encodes CASSRPYLTSTDTQYF.

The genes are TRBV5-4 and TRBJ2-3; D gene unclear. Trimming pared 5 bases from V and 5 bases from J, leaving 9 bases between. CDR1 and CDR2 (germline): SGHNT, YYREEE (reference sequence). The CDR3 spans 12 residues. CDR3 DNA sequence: TGTGCCAGCAGTCCGGAGCAAGATACGCAGTATTTT. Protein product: CASSPEQDTQYF.

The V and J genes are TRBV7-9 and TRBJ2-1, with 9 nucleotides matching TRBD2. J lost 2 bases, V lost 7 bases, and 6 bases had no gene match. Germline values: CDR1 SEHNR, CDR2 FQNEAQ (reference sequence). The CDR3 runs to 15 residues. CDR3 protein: CASMTAGGTYNEQFF. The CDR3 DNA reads TGTGCCAGCATGACAGCGGGAGGTACCTACAATGAGCAGTTCTTC.

CDR3 coding DNA: TGTGCCAGTAGTATAGGCGGAGCCCCTAGCACAGATACGCAGTATTTT. It specifies CASSIGGAPSTDTQYF. This sequence joins TRBV19 and TRBJ2-3; D not resolved. The CDR3 has 16 residues. CDR1 is LNHDA, CDR2 SQIVND, per germline (reference sequence). Between the trimmed V and J ends, which lost 1 base and 0 bases, there was a span of 11 bases.

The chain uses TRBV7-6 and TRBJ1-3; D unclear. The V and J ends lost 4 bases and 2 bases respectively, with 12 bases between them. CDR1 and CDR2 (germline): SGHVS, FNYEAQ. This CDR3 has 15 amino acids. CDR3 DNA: TGTGCCAGCAGCTCAACGACATCCCCTGGAAACACCATATATTTT. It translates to CASSSTTSPGNTIYF.

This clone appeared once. The CDR3 sequence: CASSQAHQGDSPLHF. CDR3 nucleotides: TGTGCCAGCAGCCAAGCCCACCAGGGGGATTCACCCCTCCACTTT. The rearrangement links TRBV4-2 to TRBJ1-6; 7 positions agree with TRBD1. The CDR3 has 15 amino acids. Germline assignment: CDR1 LGHNA and CDR2 YNFKEQ. Trimming took 1 base from V and 8 from J; bases not matched to a gene: 5.

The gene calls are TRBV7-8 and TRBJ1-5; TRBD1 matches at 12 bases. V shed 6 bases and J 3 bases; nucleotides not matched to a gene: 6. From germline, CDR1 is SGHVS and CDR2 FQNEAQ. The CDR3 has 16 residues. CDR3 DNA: TGTGCCAGCAGGTCCGGGACAGGGGGCATCAATCAGCCCCAGCATTTT. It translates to CASRSGTGGINQPQHF.

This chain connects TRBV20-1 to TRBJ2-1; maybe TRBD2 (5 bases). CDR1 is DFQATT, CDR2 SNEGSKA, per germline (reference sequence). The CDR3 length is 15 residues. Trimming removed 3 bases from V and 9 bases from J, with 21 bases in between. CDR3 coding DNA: TGCAGTGCTAGTTTGTTTTTCGGGGATTGGAGTGAGCAGTTCTTC. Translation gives CSASLFFGDWSEQFF.

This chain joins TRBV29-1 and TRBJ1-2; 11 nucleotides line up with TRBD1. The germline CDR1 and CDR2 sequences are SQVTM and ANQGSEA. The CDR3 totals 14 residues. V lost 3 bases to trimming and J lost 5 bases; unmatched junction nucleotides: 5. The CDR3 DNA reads TGCAGCGTTGACGGGACAGGGGGAACTTATGGCTACACCTTC. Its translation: CSVDGTGGTYGYTF.

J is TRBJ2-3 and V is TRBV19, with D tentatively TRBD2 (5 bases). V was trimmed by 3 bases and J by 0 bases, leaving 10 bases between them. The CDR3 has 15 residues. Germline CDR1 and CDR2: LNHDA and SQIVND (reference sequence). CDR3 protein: CASSMERSSTDTQYF. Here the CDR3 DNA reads TGTGCCAGTAGTATGGAGCGGTCTAGCACAGATACGCAGTATTTT.

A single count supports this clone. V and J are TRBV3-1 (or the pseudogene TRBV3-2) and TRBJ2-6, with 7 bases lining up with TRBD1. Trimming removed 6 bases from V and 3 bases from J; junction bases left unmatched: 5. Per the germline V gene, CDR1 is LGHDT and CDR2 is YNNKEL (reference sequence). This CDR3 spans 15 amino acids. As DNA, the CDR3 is TGTGCCAGCAGTCAACAGGGGAGTGGGGCCAACGTCCTGACTTTC. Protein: CASSQQGSGANVLTF.

The CDR3 loop is CASSQEGSGKEKLFF. The CDR3 region has the DNA TGCGCCAGCAGCCAAGAAGGGTCAGGGAAGGAAAAACTGTTTTTT. The J gene is TRBJ1-4, the V gene TRBV4-3; a weak D match, TRBD1 (5 bases). The CDR3 runs 15 residues. CDR1 and CDR2 from the germline V gene are LGHNA and YSLEER. Between the trimmed V and J ends, which lost 0 bases and 8 bases, there was a span of 13 bases.

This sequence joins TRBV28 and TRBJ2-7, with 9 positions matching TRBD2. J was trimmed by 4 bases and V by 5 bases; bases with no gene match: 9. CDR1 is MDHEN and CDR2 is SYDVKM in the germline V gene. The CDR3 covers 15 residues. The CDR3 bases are TGTGCCAGCAGTCCTCCGGCGGGGGGGGATTACGAGCAGTACTTC. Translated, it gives CASSPPAGGDYEQYF.

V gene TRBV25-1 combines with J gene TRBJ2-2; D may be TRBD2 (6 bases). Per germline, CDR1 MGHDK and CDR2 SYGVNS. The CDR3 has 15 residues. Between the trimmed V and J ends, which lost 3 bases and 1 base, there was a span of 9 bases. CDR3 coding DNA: TGTGCCAGCAGTGAGGGACTGGGGAACACCGGGGAGCTGTTTTTT. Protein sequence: CASSEGLGNTGELFF. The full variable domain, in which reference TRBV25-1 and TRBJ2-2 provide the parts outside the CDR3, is EADIYQTPRYLVIGTGKKITLECSQTMGHDKMYWYQQDPGMELHLIHYSYGVNSTEKGDLSSESTVSRIRTEHFPLTLESARPSHTSQYLCASSEGLGNTGELFFGEGSRLTVL.